This TCR beta chain was documented in a study of blood T cell repertoires in COVID-19. In the study overall: Whether acute or convalescent, the COVID-19 samples came from the United States, Italy and Spain. From T cells, B-cell-depleted T cells, or PBMCs came the material, which was cDNA or gDNA.

The trim removed 4 bases at V and 5 bases at J, leaving 11 bases unmatched. This CDR3 has 16 amino acids. Germline CDR1 reads SGHTS; CDR2 reads YDEGEE. Per the original data handling: Amplification from reference gene primers served as the basis for estimated nucleated cell counts. Sequenced by immunoSEQ multiplex PCR; TCRdb stores in-frame clones only, minus some. V and J calls and clone size follow that table, whereas D and trimming were derived from the DNA. Of 200,000 to 300,000 clones listed, 86% are singletons. Source material: peripheral blood. This sequence was found in a man younger than 40 with active or convalescent COVID-19. J is TRBJ2-1 and V is TRBV5-8; TRBD1 aligns across 8 bases. The CDR3 DNA is TGTGCCAGCAGCCGGCCACCGGGACAGGCAGACAATGAGCAGTTCTTC. Translation gives CASSRPPGQADNEQFF.